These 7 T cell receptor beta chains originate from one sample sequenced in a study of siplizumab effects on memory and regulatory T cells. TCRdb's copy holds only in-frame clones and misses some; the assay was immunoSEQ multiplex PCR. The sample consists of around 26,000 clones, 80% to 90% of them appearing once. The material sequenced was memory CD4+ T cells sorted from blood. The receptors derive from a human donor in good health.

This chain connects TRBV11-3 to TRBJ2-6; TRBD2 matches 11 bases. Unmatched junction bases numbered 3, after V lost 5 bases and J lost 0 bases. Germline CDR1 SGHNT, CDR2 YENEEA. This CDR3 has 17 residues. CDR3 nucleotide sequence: TGTGCCAGCAGCGCCGGGACTAGCGGCTCTGGGGCCAACGTCCTGACTTTC. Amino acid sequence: CASSAGTSGSGANVLTF. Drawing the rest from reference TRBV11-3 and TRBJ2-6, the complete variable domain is EAGVVQSPRYKIIEKKQPVAFWCNPISGHNTLYWYLQNLGQGPELLIRYENEEAVDDSQLPKDRFSAERLKGVDSTLKIQPAELGDSAVYLCASSAGTSGSGANVLTFGAGSRLTVL.

CDR3 protein: CASSYLGEQYF. Here the CDR3 DNA reads TGTGCCAGCAGTTATCTAGGCGAGCAGTACTTC. The rearrangement links TRBV6-1 to TRBJ2-7; D remains unclear. Trimming cost V 5 bases and J 6 bases, with 8 bases left between them. In germline, CDR1 is MNHNS, CDR2 SASEGT. The length of the CDR3 is 11 residues.

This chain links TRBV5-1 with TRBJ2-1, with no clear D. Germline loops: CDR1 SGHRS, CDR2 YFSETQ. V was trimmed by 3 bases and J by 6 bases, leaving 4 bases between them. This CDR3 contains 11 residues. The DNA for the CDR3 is TGCGCCAGCAGCTCGTCCAATGAGCAGTTCTTC. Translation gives CASSSSNEQFF.

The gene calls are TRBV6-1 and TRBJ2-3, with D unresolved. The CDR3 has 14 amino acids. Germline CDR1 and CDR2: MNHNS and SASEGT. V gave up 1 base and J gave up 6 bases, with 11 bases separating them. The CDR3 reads CASSEEGRRDTQYF. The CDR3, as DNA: TGTGCCAGCAGTGAAGAGGGTAGGCGGGATACGCAGTATTTT.

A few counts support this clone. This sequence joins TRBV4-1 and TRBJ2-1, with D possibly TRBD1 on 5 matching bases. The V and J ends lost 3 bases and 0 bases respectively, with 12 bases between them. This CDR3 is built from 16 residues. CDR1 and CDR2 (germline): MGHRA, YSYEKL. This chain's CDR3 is CASSHLDIISYNEQFF. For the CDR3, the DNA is TGCGCCAGCAGCCATCTGGACATTATCTCCTACAATGAGCAGTTCTTC.

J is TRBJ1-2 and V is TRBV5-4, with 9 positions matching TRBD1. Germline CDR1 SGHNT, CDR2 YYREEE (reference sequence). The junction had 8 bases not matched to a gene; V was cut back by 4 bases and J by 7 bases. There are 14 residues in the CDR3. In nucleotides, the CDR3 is TGTGCCAGCAGCCCGGAGTGGGACAGGGCTGGCTACACCTTC. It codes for CASSPEWDRAGYTF. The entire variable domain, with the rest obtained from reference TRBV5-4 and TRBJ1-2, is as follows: ETGVTQSPTHLIKTRGQQVTLRCSSQSGHNTVSWYQQALGQGPQFIFQYYREEENGRGNFPPRFSGLQFPNYSSELNVNALELDDSALYLCASSPEWDRAGYTFGSGTRLTVV.

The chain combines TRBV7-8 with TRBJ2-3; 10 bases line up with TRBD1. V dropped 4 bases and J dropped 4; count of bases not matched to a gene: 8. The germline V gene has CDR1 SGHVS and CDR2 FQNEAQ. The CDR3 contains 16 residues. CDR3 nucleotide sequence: TGTGCCAGCAGCTCGGACGGGACAGGGGACGCAGATACGCAGTATTTT. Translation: CASSSDGTGDADTQYF. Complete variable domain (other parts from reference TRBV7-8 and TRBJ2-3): GAGVSQSPRYKVAKRGQDVALRCDPISGHVSLFWYQQALGQGPEFLTYFQNEAQLDKSGLPSDRFFAERPEGSVSTLKIQRTQQEDSAVYLCASSSDGTGDADTQYFGPGTRLTVL.